The sequence of this T cell receptor (beta chain) was determined in a study of T-cell reconstitution after alpha-beta-depleted transplantation in children. This clonotype was detected ten times or more. Germline lookup yields CDR1 SGDLS and CDR2 YYNGEE. Trimming took 0 bases from V and 8 from J; bases not matched to a gene: 8. The CDR3 has 15 amino acids. Researchers prepared the TCRbeta library using unique molecular identifiers, the study reports. TCRdb ran MiXCR on the PCR reads and lists one entry per CDR3 protein. This table holds hundreds of thousands of distinct CDR3 sequences, 12% found once. The specimen was PBMCs from the stem cell graft donor, collected from the stem cell graft. The chain joins TRBV9 to TRBJ2-1, with 7 bases that match TRBD2. This sequence originates from a human donor who donated a stem cell graft to a child with acute lymphoblastic leukemia. Here the CDR3 DNA reads TGTGCCAGCAGCGTAGGAGGGTCTGGGGGGGATGAGCAGTTCTTC. It is translated as CASSVGGSGGDEQFF. The full variable domain, its missing parts supplied by reference TRBV9 and TRBJ2-1, is DSGVTQTPKHLITATGQRVTLRCSPRSGDLSVYWYQQSLDQGLQFLIQYYNGEERAKGNILERFSAQQFPDLHSELNLSSLELGDSALYFCASSVGGSGGDEQFFGPGTRLTVL.